The present T cell receptor (beta chain) was sequenced within a study of shared clonotypes between healthy human individuals. Study background: The study used three CD4 naive, three CD4 memory, two CD8 naive and one CD8 memory plate per donor.

Details on this clone: Its cognate antigen is unknown.

Study-level results: Owing to a small donor count, the genetic and exposure-history diversity represented was limited. Against clonotypes common to all four donors, non-shared ones had lower generation probabilities.

CD45RO-negative CD8 cells positively selected for CCR7 made up the naive population, which excluded terminally differentiated effector memory CD45RA+ cells. The donors, all of them Caucasian adults, lived in Nashville, Tennessee. The method was immunoSEQ multiplex PCR; TCRdb's version includes in-frame clones alone and lacks a portion of them. The sample lists more than 2 million clones; just under 95% were seen once. The CDR3 extends over 12 amino acids. V gave up 3 bases and J gave up 8 bases, with 10 bases separating them. Per the germline V gene, CDR1 is ENHRY and CDR2 is SYGVKD. Sequences were obtained from naive CD8+ T cells from PBMCs. The TCR sequence derives from a man younger than 35 in good health. Some clones in this sample may be carry-over from other donors' samples. The chain recombines TRBV10-3 with TRBJ1-1; the D gene is possibly TRBD1 (5 bases). CDR3 protein: CAISELRQEAFF. CDR3 bases: TGTGCCATCAGTGAATTACGACAGGAAGCTTTCTTT.